This T cell receptor beta chain comes out of a study of blood T cell repertoires in COVID-19. Study details: From the United States, Italy and Spain came samples of acute and convalescent COVID-19. Sources were T cells, B-cell-depleted T cells, or PBMCs; the material itself was cDNA or gDNA.

V was shortened by 4 bases and J by 2 bases, with 8 bases between the two germline ends. Germline values: CDR1 MRHNA, CDR2 SNTAGT. CDR3 length: 13 amino acids. Original analysis: How many nucleated cells were present was estimated from reference gene primer amplification. Clones were read by immunoSEQ multiplex PCR, and TCRdb kept only the in-frame ones, dropping some. Clone size and V and J calls were adopted from that table, with D and trimming inferred from the DNA. The sample contains over 100,000 clones, approximately 90% of which appear only once. This clonotype was obtained from a man in his forties or fifties with acute or convalescent COVID-19. The chain is built from TRBV6-4 and TRBJ1-1, with unresolved D. What was sequenced was peripheral blood. DNA for the CDR3: TGTGCCAGCAGTGTCCTCCTAAACACTGAAGCTTTCTTT. The encoded protein is CASSVLLNTEAFF.